This is a list of T cell receptor beta chains from one sample in a study of T-cell memory formation after mild COVID-19. A single record per CDR3 protein comes from TCRdb applying MiXCR to the 5' RACE reads. The top ten clones hold over 20% of a sample with about 340,000 distinct CDR3 sequences, over 10% of them seen once. The sequenced material came from PBMCs or a T cell subset sorted from them (not recorded which). The receptor source for this set is a man younger than 30 who had mild COVID-19 (a few samples of this study predate the infection). Cell type and time point are not known. Both conserved end residues are trimmed from each CDR3.

j_call v_call cdr3_aa
TRBJ1-2 TRBV12-3/TRBV12-4 ASSPPSGPGGYT
TRBJ1-4 TRBV7-9 ASSFQATNEKLF
TRBJ1-5 TRBV4-1 ASSQNTGNQPQH
TRBJ1-6 TRBV9 ASSVTGTDRSPLH
TRBJ2-1 TRBV7-9 ASTRDYNEQF
TRBJ2-5 TRBV6-5 ASSPVGAAVQETQY
TRBJ2-3 TRBV5-1 ASRRDSLTDTQY
TRBJ1-2 TRBV6-5 ASSYSAPFNGYT
TRBJ2-3 TRBV7-3 ASSSGPIDTQY
TRBJ1-6 TRBV7-6 ASSLGDSYNSPLH
TRBJ2-1 TRBV2 ASRLEGRPYNEQF
TRBJ1-6 TRBV7-3 ASSLTQNSPLH